These T cell receptor beta chains were read from a single sample in a study of OX40 agonist ivuxolimab in advanced cancers. Libraries were prepared by immunoSEQ multiplex PCR; TCRdb keeps only in-frame clonotypes and omits some of them. The data contain just under 95,000 clones, around 90% of them singletons. The material was CD4+ or CD8+ T cells sorted from blood, obtained in a trial of the OX40 agonist ivuxolimab. These TCRs come from an adult with an advanced solid tumor such as melanoma, head and neck, liver or kidney cancer. Both conserved end residues are part of each CDR3. D genes are given only for firm matches. Clone size is shown for a subset of rows, as once, few, many or a class of expanded clone.

D gene,clone size,V gene,J gene,CDR3 DNA,CDR3 protein
NA,NA,TRBV19,TRBJ2-3,TGTGCCAGGTGGGGGGCACGAAAGACTAGCACAGATACGCAGTATTTT,CARWGARKTSTDTQYF
NA,NA,TRBV5-8,TRBJ1-1,TGTGCCAGCACAGGACACCTCTACGGTGAAGCTTTCTTT,CASTGHLYGEAFF
NA,NA,TRBV7-9,TRBJ2-5,TGTGCCAGCAGCTTAGGGGACATGGGAGCGGAGACCCAGTACTTC,CASSLGDMGAETQYF
NA,NA,TRBV6-6,TRBJ2-7,TGTGCCAGCAGTGAGAGCCGGGACGGGCGGGGCGAGCAGTACTTC,CASSESRDGRGEQYF
TRBD1,NA,TRBV7-3,TRBJ2-2,TGTGCCAGCAGCTCCGGGACAGGGATCACCGGGGAGCTGTTTTTT,CASSSGTGITGELFF
NA,NA,TRBV5-6,TRBJ2-7,TGTGCCAGCAGTTCAGCCTTCGGGACCGAGACCTACGAGCAGTACTTC,CASSSAFGTETYEQYF
TRBD2,few,TRBV7-2,TRBJ2-7,TGTGCCAGCAGCTTACTCTCACTAGCGGGGGGGGAGCAGTACTTC,CASSLLSLAGGEQYF
TRBD1,NA,TRBV6-5,TRBJ1-2,TGTGCCAGCAGTGCGACAGGGACTCTCTATGGCTACACCTTC,CASSATGTLYGYTF
NA,NA,TRBV18,TRBJ1-1,TGTGCCAGCTCACCACCGCGGAGCGTGAACACTGAAGCTTTCTTT,CASSPPRSVNTEAFF
NA,NA,TRBV5-1,TRBJ1-1,TGCGCCAGCAGCTTGGTGGTGGGTTCCCTTGAAGCTTTCTTT,CASSLVVGSLEAFF
NA,NA,TRBV7-6,TRBJ1-3,TGTGCCAGCAGCTTAGGACTAGGAAACACCATATATTTT,CASSLGLGNTIYF